The sequence of this T cell receptor beta chain was determined in a study of control samples from healthy donors and cancer patients. Only in-frame clones appear in the TCRdb table, and some are missing; sequencing was by immunoSEQ multiplex PCR. The sample consists of roughly 130,000 clones, around nine tenths of them appearing once. This CDR3 has 17 amino acids. V was shortened by 1 base and J by 0 bases, with 13 bases between the two germline ends. Looked up from germline, CDR1 is SGDLS and CDR2 is YYNGEE. The sample consisted of blood. This sequence joins TRBV9 and TRBJ2-2, with TRBD1 as a possible D gene (5 bases). The sequence was obtained from a man aged 50 or older in good health. The CDR3 DNA reads TGTGCCAGCAGCGTATCGTGGGGCAGGGCGAACACCGGGGAGCTGTTTTTT. Amino acids: CASSVSWGRANTGELFF. The full variable domain, rest sourced from reference TRBV9 and TRBJ2-2, is DSGVTQTPKHLITATGQRVTLRCSPRSGDLSVYWYQQSLDQGLQFLIQYYNGEERAKGNILERFSAQQFPDLHSELNLSSLELGDSALYFCASSVSWGRANTGELFFGEGSRLTVL.